This T cell receptor (beta chain) stems from a study of blood T cell repertoires in COVID-19. In its sample, this clone was seen once. Libraries were prepared by immunoSEQ multiplex PCR; TCRdb keeps only in-frame clonotypes and omits some of them. The sample yields roughly 270,000 clones, roughly 80% seen once. Individuals aged about 18 to 89 years were recruited from about two dozen US areas. All exposed participants met a person with COVID-19 within 2 weeks before entering the study. This CDR3 spans 13 amino acids. V lost 0 bases and J lost 10, with 10 bases in between. Germline-derived CDR1 and CDR2 are MNHEY and SVGAGI.

The sequence was obtained from a man aged 40-55 years who had been exposed to COVID-19. The J gene is TRBJ2-1, the V gene TRBV6-5; no clear D. Sequencing was performed on PBMCs or T cells enriched from blood (not recorded which). CDR3 loop: CASSYSKRPEQFF. CDR3 coding DNA: TGTGCCAGCAGTTACTCGAAGAGGCCGGAGCAGTTCTTC.